This T cell receptor (beta chain) derives from a study of beta chain features in type 1 diabetes. Whole-study context: Across the samples, 100 million to 130 million sorted cells were examined in total. Study-wide points: Type 1 diabetes patients had fewer VDJ junction insertions and more deletions.

The study reverse transcribed the entire isolated RNA, so it sequenced expressed TCRB transcripts. The data were produced by immunoSEQ multiplex PCR, yet TCRdb's version contains in-frame clones alone and is incomplete. The sample shows about 130,000 clones, just over 9% of them seen only once. This clone was found a few times. What it binds is unknown. It was one heparinised blood draw, averaging roughly 100 mL, that each donor gave. Trimming shortened V by 0 bases and J by 1 base, and 9 bases separated the two germline ends. In germline, CDR1 is LGHNA, CDR2 YSLEER. This CDR3 region has 16 residues. The V and J genes are TRBV4-3 and TRBJ1-4; D not certain. The sample comprised central memory CD4+ T cells from blood. This clonotype was sampled from a man aged 18 to 29 in good health. The CDR3 bases are TGCGCCAGCAGCCAAGATGTCGTCAGAACTAATGAAAAACTGTTTTTT. It encodes CASSQDVVRTNEKLFF.